A selection of T cell receptor beta chains follows, all from one sample in a study of CD8+ T cells in alopecia areata. The assay was immunoSEQ multiplex PCR, and TCRdb's table has in-frame clones only and misses some. The sample holds about 180,000 clones, roughly 60% seen once. Sequenced material: CD4+ T cells sorted from blood, taken at week 0. The origin of the receptors is a human donor with alopecia areata. CDR3s include the opening cysteine and the closing phenylalanine or tryptophan. The D gene is left open where the match is weak. Size values are once, few and many counts, or a class for expanded clones, and some rows have none.

abundance	j_gene	v_gene	len	d_gene	CDR3nt	CDR3aa
NA	TRBJ2-1	TRBV6-1	17	NA	TGTGCCAGCAGTGAAGCGCGGACAAGCACCTTTTACAATGAGCAGTTCTTC	CASSEARTSTFYNEQFF
NA	TRBJ1-1	TRBV9	15	NA	TGTGCCAGCAGCGCCAATGTGAAGGGGGGCACTGAAGCTTTCTTT	CASSANVKGGTEAFF
NA	TRBJ2-3	TRBV10-3	13	NA	TGTGCCATCACGGCCAGGGGCACAGATACGCAGTATTTT	CAITARGTDTQYF
NA	TRBJ2-3	TRBV7-2	13	NA	TGTGCCAGCAGCTCTCTACTCACAGATACGCAGTATTTT	CASSSLLTDTQYF
NA	TRBJ2-2	TRBV29-1	15	NA	TGCAGCGTTGAAGATCCCCGCGCGAACACCGGGGAGCTGTTTTTT	CSVEDPRANTGELFF
few	TRBJ2-6	TRBV5-6	15	NA	TGTGCCAGCAGCCCGCGGAACTCTGGGGCCAACGTCCTGACTTTC	CASSPRNSGANVLTF
once	TRBJ2-3	TRBV14	15	NA	TGTGCCAGCAGCCAATTTGGGCAGGGAGTAGATACGCAGTATTTT	CASSQFGQGVDTQYF
NA	TRBJ2-1	TRBV13	17	NA	TGTGCCAGCAGCTTAAGAGTGGGGCCCAGCTCCTACAATGAGCAGTTCTTC	CASSLRVGPSSYNEQFF
NA	TRBJ2-1	TRBV9	13	NA	TGTGCCAGCAGCGTAGAACTAGCCAATGAGCAGTTCTTC	CASSVELANEQFF
NA	TRBJ1-1	TRBV30	13	NA	TGTGCCTGGAGTGTTGGTGAGGGCACTGAAGCTTTCTTT	CAWSVGEGTEAFF
many	TRBJ2-4	TRBV7-2	19	NA	TGTGCCAGCAGTCGCAATGGGGCAGGGGACATGGGTACCAGAAACATTCAGTACTTC	CASSRNGAGDMGTRNIQYF
once	TRBJ1-1	TRBV6-6	15	NA	TGTGCCAGCAGTCATACAGGGACTTTGAACACTGAAGCTTTCTTT	CASSHTGTLNTEAFF
few	TRBJ2-2	TRBV7-8	14	NA	TGTGCCAGCAGCTTAGCGCGGGTCACCGGGGAGCTGTTTTTT	CASSLARVTGELFF
NA	TRBJ2-3	TRBV2	13	NA	TGTGCCAGCAGTGATCAGGGTTGGGGCGCGCAGTATTTT	CASSDQGWGAQYF
few	TRBJ1-2	TRBV28	13	NA	TGTGCCAGCAGAATCCCGCTGGGGAATGGCTACACCTTC	CASRIPLGNGYTF
NA	TRBJ1-2	TRBV29-1	13	TRBD1	TGCAGCGCCTGGACAGGGGAAGACTATGGCTACACCTTC	CSAWTGEDYGYTF
NA	TRBJ2-1	TRBV10-3	14	NA	TGTGCCATCAGTGCCCCGACAGGTAACAATGAGCAGTTCTTC	CAISAPTGNNEQFF
NA	TRBJ1-2	TRBV9	15	NA	TGTGCCAGCAGCGCCCGCTGGGACACGGTCGAGGGCTACACCTTC	CASSARWDTVEGYTF
NA	TRBJ2-4	TRBV9	17	NA	TGTGCCAGCACCCTTATAACCCGGGGGTTGGCCAAAAACATTCAGTACTTC	CASTLITRGLAKNIQYF
NA	TRBJ2-5	TRBV29-1	14	NA	TGCAGCGTTGAGTTTGGATTAACTCAAGAGACCCAGTACTTC	CSVEFGLTQETQYF
NA	TRBJ2-3	TRBV29-1	15	TRBD2	TGCAGCGCTCGGACTAGCGGGGACCACACAGATACGCAGTATTTT	CSARTSGDHTDTQYF
NA	TRBJ1-2	TRBV7-2	15	TRBD1	TGTGCCAGCAGCTTAGAGGGACAGGGGCTCTTTGGCTACACCTTC	CASSLEGQGLFGYTF
NA	TRBJ2-7	TRBV20-1	11	TRBD1	TGCAGTGCTCCGGTTGGGGACAGGCAGTACTTC	CSAPVGDRQYF
NA	TRBJ2-5	TRBV14	13	NA	TGTGCCAGCAGCCAAGTATCCACAGAGACCCAGTACTTC	CASSQVSTETQYF
NA	TRBJ1-1	TRBV29-1	14	NA	TGCAGTGGGAAGGACAGAAGGATAGACACTGAAGCTTTCTTT	CSGKDRRIDTEAFF
NA	TRBJ2-7	TRBV25-1	11	NA	TGTGCCAGCAGTGAGGGAATTGGGCAGTACTTC	CASSEGIGQYF
NA	TRBJ2-6	TRBV9	15	TRBD2	TGTGCCAGCAGCGTGGCGGGGGCTGGGGCCAACGTCCTGACTTTC	CASSVAGAGANVLTF
NA	TRBJ1-1	TRBV29-1	15	NA	TGCAGCGTTGAATCCGAAGGGGAGGGCTGGACTGAAGCTTTCTTT	CSVESEGEGWTEAFF
few	TRBJ2-5	TRBV7-2	15	TRBD2	TGTGCCAGCAGCTTAGATAGCGGGGGCTGGGAGACCCAGTACTTC	CASSLDSGGWETQYF
NA	TRBJ2-1	TRBV29-1	15	TRBD2	TGCAGCGTTGAAGATCGAAGCGGGGGGTACAATGAGCAGTTCTTC	CSVEDRSGGYNEQFF
NA	TRBJ2-3	TRBV9	14	NA	TGTGCCAGCAGCGTAGCTGCGGGGACAGATACGCAGTATTTT	CASSVAAGTDTQYF
NA	TRBJ1-2	TRBV19	11	NA	TGTGCCAGTAGGAGTGGGAATGGCTACACCTTC	CASRSGNGYTF
NA	TRBJ1-2	TRBV30	13	NA	TGTGCCTGGAGTGTACAGGACCGCTATGGCTACACCTTC	CAWSVQDRYGYTF
NA	TRBJ2-1	TRBV5-6	11	NA	TGTGCCAGCAGCTTGAAAAATGAGCAGTTCTTC	CASSLKNEQFF
NA	TRBJ2-7	TRBV5-1	14	NA	TGCGCCAGCAGCTCCTGGACCGACGGCTACGAGCAGTACTTC	CASSSWTDGYEQYF
NA	TRBJ1-1	TRBV6-5	14	NA	TGTGCCAGCAGCGAAACGCGACAGGAATATGAAGCTTTCTTT	CASSETRQEYEAFF
NA	TRBJ1-2	TRBV2	14	NA	TGTGCCAGCAGATGGACCGACAGGACCTATGGCTACACCTTC	CASRWTDRTYGYTF
NA	TRBJ2-4	TRBV27	12	NA	TGTGCCAGCAGACAAACCCCGAACATTCAGTACTTC	CASRQTPNIQYF
NA	TRBJ1-6	TRBV25-1	14	TRBD1	TGTGCCAGCAGTGAGGGGACAGATAATTCACCCCTCCACTTT	CASSEGTDNSPLHF
NA	TRBJ2-3	TRBV5-1	14	TRBD1	TGCGCCAGCAGCCCGGGACAGGGGGTGGAAGCGCAGTATTTT	CASSPGQGVEAQYF
NA	TRBJ2-1	TRBV9	15	NA	TGTGCCAGCAGCATCCGAACCTCCGCGGCGGGAGAGCAGTTCTTC	CASSIRTSAAGEQFF
few	TRBJ2-5	TRBV2	13	NA	TGTGCCAGCAGTCGACAGAGCGAAGAGACCCAGTACTTC	CASSRQSEETQYF
NA	TRBJ1-1	TRBV29-1	10	NA	TGCAGCGCGGCTAACGCTGAAGCTTTCTTT	CSAANAEAFF
few	TRBJ1-5	TRBV10-3	15	NA	TGTGCCATCAGCGACCGACAGGTTAGCAATCAGCCCCAGCATTTT	CAISDRQVSNQPQHF
NA	TRBJ2-4	TRBV5-4	15	TRBD2	TGTGCCAGCAGCTCAACTAGCGGAGGGGTGAACATTCAGTACTTC	CASSSTSGGVNIQYF
few	TRBJ2-1	TRBV5-1	15	TRBD2	TGCGCCAGCACACCTGGGGCTAGCGGTCCACTTGAGCAGTTCTTC	CASTPGASGPLEQFF
NA	TRBJ1-1	TRBV4-3	15	TRBD1	TGCGCCAGCAGCCAAGATCGACAGGGCAACACTGAAGCTTTCTTT	CASSQDRQGNTEAFF
once	TRBJ2-4	TRBV5-1	12	NA	TGCGCCAGCAGCTTGGTGGGGTTAGTTCAGTACTTC	CASSLVGLVQYF
NA	TRBJ1-5	TRBV7-2	14	NA	TGTGCCAGCAGCACTTACAGGGATAATCAGCCCCAGCATTTT	CASSTYRDNQPQHF
NA	TRBJ2-3	TRBV28	14	TRBD1	TGTGCCAGCAGTTCTCCAGGGGGAACAGATACGCAGTATTTT	CASSSPGGTDTQYF
NA	TRBJ2-3	TRBV20-1	11	NA	TGCAGTGCTACTCCGATCGATACGCAGTATTTT	CSATPIDTQYF
NA	TRBJ1-2	TRBV6-5	11	NA	TGTGCCAGCAGCGACCGATATGGCTACACCTTC	CASSDRYGYTF
NA	TRBJ2-1	TRBV29-1	11	NA	TGCAGCGGTTCTCTTAGCGTCGAGCAGTTCTTC	CSGSLSVEQFF